This T cell receptor beta chain was observed in a study of cytomegalovirus exposure and HLA in healthy donors (dated 2017 in TCRdb). Notes on the research overall: An earlier analysis of fewer than 750 of the donors reported 276 Gb of sequence data and 117 million unique TCR beta sequences obtained from approximately 180 million T cells. An early release covering 550 to 700 HLA-typed donors comprised approximately 290 gigabases of sequencing data and about 90 million unique TCR sequences. The genetic ancestry cluster associated with self-reported Caucasian donors included about 84% of the 398 genotyped donors. The study aimed to test whether signatures of past pathogen exposure could be identified by cataloging public T cell receptors. The study profiled the T cell repertoires of under 700 subjects by immunosequencing and related them to cytomegalovirus serostatus. A separate validation cohort of 90 to 150 different subjects was used in addition to the roughly 720-subject first cohort. To predict cytomegalovirus infection status, the study combined high-throughput TCR immunosequencing, statistical association of individual TCRs with disease status, and machine learning. A later analysis re-examined previously published TCR beta repertoires from roughly 720 donors and added high-resolution HLA genotyping to investigate patterns of TCR occurrence. Rather than drawing on any new phenotypic data, the later analysis identified candidate immune exposures from TCR beta sequences and the way those sequences occurred across donors. An earlier analysis of 587 of the donors applied high-throughput TCR beta sequencing to assess whether each TCR beta V gene segment acted as functional or pseudogenic. Donor age, sex, ethnicity and CMV serostatus were compiled alongside the repertoire data. A later genetic analysis used genome-wide SNP genotypes for about three fifths of the roughly 700 donors, treating that subset as a discovery cohort. Every repertoire in the discovery cohort had been generated on one and the same sequencing platform. Both class I and class II loci were covered by HLA typing, at four-digit resolution. The number of typed donors differed by locus: about 620-640 for A, B, C, DRB1 and DQB1; 500 to 550 for DQA1; some 610 for DPA1; and around 470 for DPB1. A handful of DR-DQ haplotypes were treated as single units for association and clustering because of strong linkage in the cohort. Among roughly 400 genotyped donors of the cohort, an average of around 240,000 unique TCR beta nucleotide sequences were sequenced per donor, roughly 20% of them non-productive.

Concerning this clone: Its antigen is currently not known. Base-call qualities are not available, and no considerably larger clone is one nucleotide away.

Broad study findings and their caveats: When HLA alleles, especially DR and DQ, strongly co-occurred, attributing TCR associations to individual alleles was difficult. Across donors, most TCR sequences were observed very rarely, whereas some public TCRs were present in many individuals. Some IMGT-functional V segments, including TRBV6-2 and TRBV6-3, could not be told apart with the 87-base-pair reads, so those segments were excluded. A group of highly shared sequence variants was considered likely to be a technical artifact of the sequencing pipeline. A few of the identified cytomegalovirus-associated TCR beta chains were confirmed in vitro to be specific for cytomegalovirus antigens. According to a later analysis, most CMV-associated TCR beta chains appeared to be HLA-restricted, and the HLA associations seemed to be driven largely by CMV exposure. Presence/absence analyses assumed roughly uniform sequencing depth across donors, an assumption that may not hold. Because counts were too low, roughly 17 rarely observed V segments, including chromosome 9 orphons, were left out of the earlier analysis of 587 of the donors. In this cohort, only TCR beta chains were sequenced, and detectable features were limited by the absence of alpha or paired-chain data. According to a later analysis, TCR association rates differed among HLA loci, with DRB1 alleles showing the most associated TCRs and HLA-C alleles showing the fewest. In a later analysis, HLA-associated TCR beta chains showed more clonal expansion and lower generation probabilities than non-associated chains that were equally common. According to the authors, the approach could potentially be generalized to other disease states and immunological phenotypes. Specific HLA alleles were associated with about 17,000 TCR beta sequences at a false discovery rate of 0.05 in a later analysis. The study gave a list of more than 150 TCR beta chains associated with cytomegalovirus. Because some donors lacked HLA typing at each locus, the association tests relied only on the typed subset. CMV serostatus was the only immune exposure information available for the cohort. The classifier was reported to diagnose cytomegalovirus status with high specificity and sensitivity in both the original cohort and the validation cohort. In an earlier analysis of some 500 of the donors, most TCR beta V segments were observed in productive rearrangements about 87% or about 30% of the time, broadly matching IMGT annotations. According to a later analysis, parvovirus B19, influenza, CMV and Epstein-Barr virus appeared linked to several top co-occurrence clusters. V-gene and J-gene trimming of TCR beta chains was associated with a missense DCLRE1C variant in a later genetic analysis, and the association was replicated in an independent cohort. Linkage disequilibrium might explain the correlated functional status among segregating V segments, but an unknown experimental factor could not be excluded. Compared with the 666-donor mean, donors in an Asian-associated ancestry cluster had fewer N-insertions in productive TCRs, according to a later genetic analysis. A further reported finding was that TCR beta sequences accurately predicted the HLA-A and HLA-B alleles for most subjects in the first cohort.

The germline V gene (reference sequence) supplies CDR1 MNHNY and CDR2 SVGAGI. Measured from the cysteine to the phenylalanine, the CDR3 is 16 residues long. The retained sequence is limited to the CDR3, 48 bases, with the frame set at the first base. Ends trimmed: V by 6 bases, J by 4 bases; bases unmatched to a gene: 8. The cohort comprised fewer than 700 healthy bone marrow donors. All cohort members were sampled while nominally healthy, although unrecorded immune exposures were likely present. The donor was CMV seropositive and belonged to the group of 250 to 300 seropositive cohort members. A peripheral blood sample was provided by each donor, and peripheral blood mononuclear cells were used for TCR beta sequencing. Genomic DNA extraction from the blood cell samples was performed with the Qiagen DNeasy Blood Extraction Kit. The receptor library was made with the immunoSEQ multiplex PCR assay. The multiplex PCR relied on a mix of 60 forward primers for TCR Vbeta segments and 13 reverse primers for TCR Jbeta segments. The CDR3 region of rearranged TCR beta genes was amplified from genomic DNA with a multiplex PCR assay. Amplified TCR beta libraries were sequenced as 87-base-pair reads on the Illumina HiSeq System. Turning to the authors' computational methods: A later analysis counted tens of millions of unique TCR beta chains across the 670 or so repertoires, and 9 million to 14 million of these chains were shared by at least two donors. Raw reads were error-corrected and collapsed into unique sequences by a nearest-neighbor algorithm in which closely related sequences were merged to remove PCR and sequencing errors. CDR3 sequences were aligned to IMGT reference sequences to assign V, D and J gene segments. For a sequence to be retained, at least a six-nucleotide match to both a V gene segment and a J gene segment was required. Rearrangements were called productive when the CDR3 lacked stop codons and stayed in frame with V and J; all others were non-productive. CDR3 was defined by IMGT convention, running from the second conserved V-encoded cysteine to the conserved J-encoded phenylalanine. Sequences without an unambiguous match to a single V gene segment were excluded from the earlier analysis of almost 600 of the donors. An earlier analysis of roughly 590 of the donors called V segments functional above 56.7% productive rearrangements and segregating when the between-donor standard deviation exceeded 5%. A statistical classification framework was developed to diagnose cytomegalovirus status using the catalog of TCR beta chain sequences. A later analysis assigned V and J genes by comparing TCR nucleotide sequences with IMGT/GENE-DB human TR gene sequences. In a later analysis, CDR3 sequences and most-parsimonious VDJ recombination scenarios were assigned using the TCRdist pipeline. In a later analysis, every TCR beta chain was defined by the combination of its CDR3 amino acid sequence and its V-gene family, and reads without a unique V-gene family were dropped. A later analysis removed 500 to 600 highly shared, low-generation-probability nucleotide sequences to deal with suspected cross-contamination and a sequencing artifact. In a later analysis, a clonal expansion index was calculated for each public chain from normalized within-repertoire ranks of inferred template counts. In a later analysis, generation probabilities were computed with a VDJ recombination model fitted to out-of-frame rearrangements, and the resulting probabilities were checked against IGoR. Hypergeometric tests were used in a later analysis to score TCR-TCR, TCR-HLA and TCR-CMV co-occurrence, with a repertoire-size bias correction applied to the TCR pairs. In a later analysis, false discovery rates were estimated by permuting HLA or CMV assignments 20 times. In a later analysis, co-occurring TCRs were grouped using DBSCAN, with TCRdist sequence similarity added in when clustering inside HLA-allele-positive subsets. Repertoires with fewer than 30,000 or more than 120,000 public chains, plus five repertoires with anomalous nucleotide sharing, were excluded from co-occurrence clustering. TCRdb carries this immuneACCESS record with in-frame sequences only. Its versions omit some clonotypes, under half of them owing to an unresolved V gene in the studies checked, with the rest unexplained. V, J and clone size are those of that table, while D and trimming were read from the DNA. The sample table lists 150,000 to 200,000 clones, just over 70% of them with a count of one. Together, the top ten hold around 4.6% of the sample.

This chain joins TRBV6-6 to TRBJ2-2; 10 central nucleotides agree with TRBD2. This TCR came from a man aged 18 to 30 in good health and CMV-seropositive. Source material: PBMCs. CDR3 loop: CASSSPEREGTGELFF. The DNA is TGTGCCAGCAGCTCCCCGGAGCGGGAGGGCACCGGGGAGCTGTTTTTT.